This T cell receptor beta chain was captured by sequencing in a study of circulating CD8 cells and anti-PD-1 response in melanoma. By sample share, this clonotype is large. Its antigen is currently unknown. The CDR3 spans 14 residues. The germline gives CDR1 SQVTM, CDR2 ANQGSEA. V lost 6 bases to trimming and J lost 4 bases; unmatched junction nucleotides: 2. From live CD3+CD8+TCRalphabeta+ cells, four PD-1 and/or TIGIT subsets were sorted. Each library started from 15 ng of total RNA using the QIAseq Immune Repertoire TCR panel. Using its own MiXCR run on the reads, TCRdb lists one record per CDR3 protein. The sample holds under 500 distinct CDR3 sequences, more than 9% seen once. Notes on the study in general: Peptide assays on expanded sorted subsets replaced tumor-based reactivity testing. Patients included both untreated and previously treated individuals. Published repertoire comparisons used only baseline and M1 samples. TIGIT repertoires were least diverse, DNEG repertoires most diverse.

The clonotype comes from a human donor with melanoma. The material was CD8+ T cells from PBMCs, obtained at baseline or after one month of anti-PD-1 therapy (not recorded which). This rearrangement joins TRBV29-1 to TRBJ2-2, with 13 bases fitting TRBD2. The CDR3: CSVTSGRGTGELFF. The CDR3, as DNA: TGCAGCGTCACTAGCGGGAGGGGCACCGGGGAGCTGTTTTTT.